Following are 21 T cell receptor beta chains from one sample sequenced in a study of blood T cell repertoires in COVID-19. Measured with immunoSEQ multiplex PCR; TCRdb has only the in-frame clones, and not every one. The repertoire includes about 140,000 clones, around 83% of them detected once, and 4% sits in the top ten. The sequenced material came from peripheral blood. The receptors come from a woman older than 75 with acute or convalescent COVID-19.

V usage is TRBV5-1 and J usage is TRBJ2-1; 8 bases are a match to TRBD1. This CDR3 spans 16 amino acids. Trimming cost V 3 bases and J 11 bases; bases outside gene matches: 16. Germline V gives CDR1 SGHRS, CDR2 YFSETQ. CDR3 loop: CASSSIPGGKGLQQFF. The CDR3 bases are TGCGCCAGCAGCTCTATACCAGGGGGCAAGGGCCTCCAGCAGTTCTTC.

The chain is built from TRBV21-1 and TRBJ2-5; the table assigns TRBD2, which was not confirmed against the DNA. TRBV21-1 is shown as a pseudogene. The CDR3 has 14 residues. The CDR3 nucleotides read TGTGCCAGCAGCAAACGAAACTCCCAAGAGACCCAGTACTTC. This codes for CASSKRNSQETQYF.

The rearrangement joins TRBV5-1 to TRBJ2-3, with 9 bases that match TRBD1. Germline loops: CDR1 SGHRS, CDR2 YFSETQ. The CDR3 runs 14 residues. V was clipped by 5 bases and J by 7 bases; unmatched bases: 8. The CDR3 loop reads CASRPTGGGHTQYF. DNA for the CDR3: TGCGCCAGCAGGCCCACAGGGGGCGGCCATACGCAGTATTTT.

The rearrangement links TRBV7-8 to TRBJ2-3, with D possibly being TRBD2 (6 bases). The germline gives CDR1 SGHVS, CDR2 FQNEAQ. V lost 2 bases and J lost 1, with 13 bases in between. The CDR3 runs 16 residues. This CDR3 reads CASSLSSRGGTDTQYF. As DNA, the CDR3 is TGTGCCAGCAGCTTATCCTCGCGGGGAGGCACAGATACGCAGTATTTT.

Here the CDR3 reads CASIARGADNEQFF. The CDR3 DNA reads as TGTGCCAGTATCGCACGGGGGGCGGATAATGAGCAGTTCTTC. V is TRBV19 and J is TRBJ2-1, with a weak D call TRBD2 (7 bases). V dropped 7 bases and J dropped 7 bases, with 17 bases sitting between them. Germline V gene sequence: CDR1 LNHDA, CDR2 SQIVND (reference sequence). This CDR3 comprises 14 residues.

This clone was picked up a small number of times. This chain joins TRBV5-1 and TRBJ1-1, with D unclear. CDR3 length: 14 residues. Germline-derived CDR1 and CDR2 are SGHRS and YFSETQ. The V end lost 0 bases, the J end lost 8 bases, and 14 bases lay between the germline ends. For the CDR3, the DNA is TGCGCCAGCAGCTTGGCCGGTACAGCAGTAGAAGCTTTCTTT. Its translation is CASSLAGTAVEAFF.

The rearrangement links TRBV5-4 to TRBJ1-1, with D hard to call. This CDR3 comprises 14 residues. CDR1 and CDR2 from the germline V gene are SGHNT and YYREEE (reference sequence). V lost 0 bases and J lost 6, with 12 bases in between. CDR3: CASSLDPGGPEAFF. CDR3 nucleotide sequence: TGTGCCAGCAGCTTGGACCCTGGAGGCCCTGAAGCTTTCTTT.

This clone has only a few counts. This chain uses TRBV28 with TRBJ1-2; D perhaps matches TRBD1 (6 bases). The germline V gene encodes CDR1 MDHEN and CDR2 SYDVKM. The CDR3 loop spans 15 amino acids. V dropped 5 bases and J dropped 4 bases, with 17 bases sitting between them. The CDR3 loop reads CASSPPPFRGYGYTF. The CDR3 coding sequence is TGTGCCAGCAGTCCCCCCCCCTTCAGGGGCTATGGCTACACCTTC.

This sequence joins TRBV3-1 (or the pseudogene TRBV3-2) and TRBJ2-3; weak D call: TRBD2 (5 bases). V was pared by 1 base and J by 6 bases, with 11 bases between. The CDR3 runs to 14 residues. Germline V gives CDR1 LGHDT, CDR2 YNNKEL (reference sequence). The CDR3 sequence is CASSQVSVRDTQYF. For the CDR3, the DNA is TGTGCCAGCAGCCAAGTTAGCGTCAGGGATACGCAGTATTTT.

This sequence joins TRBV24-1 and TRBJ2-3; 12 positions match TRBD2. J lost 5 bases, V lost 4 bases, and 3 bases had no gene match. Germline V gives CDR1 KGHDR, CDR2 SFDVKD. This CDR3 region has 15 residues. The CDR3 here is CATSETSGGVDTQYF. The DNA for the CDR3 is TGTGCCACCAGTGAGACTAGCGGGGGTGTAGATACGCAGTATTTT.

The V gene is TRBV7-3, the J gene TRBJ2-1; a weak D match, TRBD1 (5 bases). The CDR3 length is 14 residues. The germline V gene encodes CDR1 SGHTA and CDR2 FQGTGA. The ends were cut back, 4 bases at V and 3 bases at J, with 10 bases in the middle. The chain's CDR3 is CASSSSGFYNEQFF. CDR3 sequence (DNA): TGTGCCAGCAGCTCATCAGGGTTCTACAATGAGCAGTTCTTC.

J is TRBJ2-7 and V is TRBV20-1; D is unresolved. V lost 5 bases to trimming and J lost 1 base, with 6 bases between them. This CDR3 contains 11 residues. Germline loops: CDR1 DFQATT, CDR2 SNEGSKA (reference sequence). The CDR3 here is CSARVSYEQYF. Written as DNA, the CDR3 is TGCAGTGCTCGCGTTTCCTACGAGCAGTACTTC.

This chain uses TRBV19 with TRBJ1-1; TRBD1 aligns across 8 bases. After removal of 8 bases from V and 2 bases from J, the junction contained 7 bases not matched to a gene. The CDR3 runs 14 residues. The germline V gene has CDR1 LNHDA and CDR2 SQIVND (reference sequence). CDR3 DNA sequence: TGTGCCAGTCAACAACAGGGGGTAAACACTGAAGCTTTCTTT. This sequence encodes CASQQQGVNTEAFF.

The chain carries TRBV18 and TRBJ2-2; D possibly corresponds to TRBD2 (5 bases). This CDR3 region has 17 residues. The V end was cut by 4 bases, the J end by 1 base, with 16 bases between. In germline, CDR1 is KGHSH, CDR2 LQKENI. CDR3 sequence: CASSLRSGRGNTGELFF. The CDR3 nucleotides are TGTGCCAGCTCACTCAGAAGCGGACGGGGGAACACCGGGGAGCTGTTTTTT. The variable domain in full, completed from reference TRBV18 and TRBJ2-2, reads NAGVMQNPRHLVRRRGQEARLRCSPMKGHSHVYWYRQLPEEGLKFMVYLQKENIIDESGMPKERFSAEFPKEGPSILRIQQVVRGDSAAYFCASSLRSGRGNTGELFFGEGSRLTVL.

The gene calls are TRBV28 and TRBJ1-6; D is uncertain. This CDR3 contains 15 residues. CDR1 and CDR2 from the germline V gene are MDHEN and SYDVKM. The V end was cut by 6 bases, the J end by 7 bases, with 16 bases between. Here the CDR3 reads CASRTFPFPNSPLHF. The DNA of the CDR3 is TGTGCCAGCAGGACATTTCCTTTCCCCAATTCACCCCTCCACTTT.

The V and J genes are TRBV11-2 and TRBJ2-3, with D perhaps TRBD2 (5 bases). The CDR3 length is 14 residues. Deletions cut 4 bases from V and 4 bases from J, with 12 bases between. CDR1 SGHAT and CDR2 FQNNGV come from the germline V gene. The CDR3 sequence is CASSWTELADTQYF. The DNA of the CDR3 is TGTGCCAGCAGCTGGACTGAGCTTGCAGATACGCAGTATTTT. Combining the CDR3 with reference TRBV11-2 and TRBJ2-3 gives the whole variable domain EAGVAQSPRYKIIEKRQSVAFWCNPISGHATLYWYQQILGQGPKLLIQFQNNGVVDDSQLPKDRFSAERLKGVDSTLKIQPAKLEDSAVYLCASSWTELADTQYFGPGTRLTVL.

The rearrangement uses TRBV5-1 and TRBJ2-2; tentatively, D is TRBD2 (5 bases). CDR3 length: 14 residues. The V gene lost 0 bases and the J gene lost 7 bases, with 10 bases spanning the gap. Germline V lookup: CDR1 SGHRS, CDR2 YFSETQ. CDR3: CASSLGGYVGELFF. Written as DNA, the CDR3 is TGCGCCAGCAGCTTGGGCGGGTATGTCGGGGAGCTGTTTTTT. The complete variable domain, with remaining parts taken from reference TRBV5-1 and TRBJ2-2, reads KAGVTQTPRYLIKTRGQQVTLSCSPISGHRSVSWYQQTPGQGLQFLFEYFSETQRNKGNFPGRFSGRQFSNSRSEMNVSTLELGDSALYLCASSLGGYVGELFFGEGSRLTVL.

This chain connects TRBV5-1 to TRBJ2-5; 9 bases agree with TRBD1. The length of the CDR3 is 16 residues. Germline CDR1 is SGHRS and CDR2 is YFSETQ. Trimming removed 4 bases from V and 5 bases from J; junction bases left unmatched: 12. CDR3 in amino acids: CASSMGGTGSGETQYF. The DNA of the CDR3 is TGCGCCAGCAGCATGGGGGGGACAGGGTCGGGCGAGACCCAGTACTTC.

This chain links TRBV4-1 with TRBJ2-3, with 7 bases lining up with TRBD2. The CDR3 has 16 residues. The junction had 9 bases not matched to a gene; V was cut back by 2 bases and J by 4 bases. Germline CDR1 reads MGHRA; CDR2 reads YSYEKL. CDR3 in amino acids: CASSQRPAGDADTQYF. In DNA form, the CDR3 reads TGCGCCAGCAGCCAAAGGCCGGCGGGAGATGCAGATACGCAGTATTTT.

The chain combines TRBV11-2 with TRBJ2-1; 10 bases line up with TRBD2. CDR3 length: 15 amino acids. V gave up 3 bases and J gave up 7 bases; unmatched junction bases: 6. Germline V lookup: CDR1 SGHAT, CDR2 FQNNGV. CDR3 loop: CASSLPYSGRNEQFF. The CDR3 DNA reads TGTGCCAGCAGCTTGCCCTATAGCGGGAGGAATGAGCAGTTCTTC.

This clone was observed a few times. The rearrangement uses TRBV5-1 and TRBJ2-7; a possible D gene is TRBD1 (6 bases). V gave up 2 bases and J gave up 7 bases, with 13 bases separating them. The CDR3 is made up of 13 amino acids. CDR1 SGHRS and CDR2 YFSETQ come from the germline V gene. The DNA for the CDR3 is TGCGCCAGCAGCTTCAGGGGTTCGGGTGAGCAGTACTTC. It encodes CASSFRGSGEQYF.